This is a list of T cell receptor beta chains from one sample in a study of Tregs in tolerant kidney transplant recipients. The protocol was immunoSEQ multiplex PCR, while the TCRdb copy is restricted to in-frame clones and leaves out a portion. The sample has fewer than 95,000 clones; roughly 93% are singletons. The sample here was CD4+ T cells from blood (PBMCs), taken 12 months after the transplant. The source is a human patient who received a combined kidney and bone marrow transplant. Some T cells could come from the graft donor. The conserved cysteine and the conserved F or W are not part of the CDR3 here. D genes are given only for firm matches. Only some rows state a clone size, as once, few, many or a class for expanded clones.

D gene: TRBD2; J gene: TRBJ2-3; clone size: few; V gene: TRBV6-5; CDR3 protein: ASSYSAGGFTDTQY
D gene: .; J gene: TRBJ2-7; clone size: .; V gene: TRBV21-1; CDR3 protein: ASSKLLAGPRD
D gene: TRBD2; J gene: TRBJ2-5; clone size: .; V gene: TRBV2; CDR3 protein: ASSEEGVPQLAGGQETQY
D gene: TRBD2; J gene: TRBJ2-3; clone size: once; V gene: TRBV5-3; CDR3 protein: ASCLLREGTSTDTQY
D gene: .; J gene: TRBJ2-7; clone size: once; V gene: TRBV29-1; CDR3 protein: SVGTHTYEQY
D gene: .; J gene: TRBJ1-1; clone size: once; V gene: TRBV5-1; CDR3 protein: ASSVGQNTEAF
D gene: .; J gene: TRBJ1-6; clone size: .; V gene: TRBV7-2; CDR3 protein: ASSLARGLSSPLH
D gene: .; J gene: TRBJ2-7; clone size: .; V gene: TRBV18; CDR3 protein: ASSPRTEAYEQY
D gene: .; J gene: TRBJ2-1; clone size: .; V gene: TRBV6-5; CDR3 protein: ASSWGVGSTKGQF
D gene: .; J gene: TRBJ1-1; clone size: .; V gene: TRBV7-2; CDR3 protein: ASSRDRGEPEAF
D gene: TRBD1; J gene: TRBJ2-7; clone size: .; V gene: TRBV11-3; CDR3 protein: ASSSWTGKTYEQY
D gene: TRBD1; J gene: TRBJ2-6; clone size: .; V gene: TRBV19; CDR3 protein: ASSIPGQGISGANVLT
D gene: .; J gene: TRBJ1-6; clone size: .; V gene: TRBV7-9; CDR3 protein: VSSHELHSPLH
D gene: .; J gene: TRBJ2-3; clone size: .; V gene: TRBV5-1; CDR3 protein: ASSLVPGESTDTQY
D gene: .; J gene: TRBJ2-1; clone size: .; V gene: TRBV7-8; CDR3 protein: ASSSELEQF
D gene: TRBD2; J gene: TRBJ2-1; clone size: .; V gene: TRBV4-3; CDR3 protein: ASSQEIAGVGNEQF
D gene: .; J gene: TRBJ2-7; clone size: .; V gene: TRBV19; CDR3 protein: ASSFGGSSYEQY
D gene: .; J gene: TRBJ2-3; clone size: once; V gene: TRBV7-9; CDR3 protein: ASSKTGDTQY
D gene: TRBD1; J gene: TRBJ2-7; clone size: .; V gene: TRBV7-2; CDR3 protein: ASSWDSSSYEQY
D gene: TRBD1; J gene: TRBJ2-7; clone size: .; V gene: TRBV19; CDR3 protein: ASSIGTPGQGASEQY
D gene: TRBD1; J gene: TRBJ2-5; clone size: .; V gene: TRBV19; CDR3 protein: ASSIHRGRGEETQY
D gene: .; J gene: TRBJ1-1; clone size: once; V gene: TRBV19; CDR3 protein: ASSTPQVNTEAF
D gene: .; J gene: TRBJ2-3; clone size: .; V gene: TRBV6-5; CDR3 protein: ASSYLATTSTDTQY
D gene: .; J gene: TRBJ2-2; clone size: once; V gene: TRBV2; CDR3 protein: ASSGAGELF
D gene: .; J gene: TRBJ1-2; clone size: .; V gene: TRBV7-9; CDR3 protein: AIGTGRGYT
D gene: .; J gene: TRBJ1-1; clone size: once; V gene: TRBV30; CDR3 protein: AWSAGVEAF
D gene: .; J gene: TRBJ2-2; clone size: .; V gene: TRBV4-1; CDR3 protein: ASSDLARGLDTGELF
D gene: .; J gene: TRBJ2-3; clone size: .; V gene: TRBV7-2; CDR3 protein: ASSLVSAHTQY
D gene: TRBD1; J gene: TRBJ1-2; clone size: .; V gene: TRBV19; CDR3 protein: ASSADRGSFGADGYT
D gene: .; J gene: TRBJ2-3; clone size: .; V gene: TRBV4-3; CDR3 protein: ASSQDRSGASTDTQY
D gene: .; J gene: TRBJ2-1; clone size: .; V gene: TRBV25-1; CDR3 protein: ASSALGGFNEQF
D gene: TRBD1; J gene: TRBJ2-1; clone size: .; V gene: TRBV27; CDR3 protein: ASSRDRASSNEQF
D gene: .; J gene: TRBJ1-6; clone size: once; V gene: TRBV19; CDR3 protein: ASTPNPGGVVSPLH
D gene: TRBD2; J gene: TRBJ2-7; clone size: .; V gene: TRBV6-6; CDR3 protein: ATMGLAGGPSYEQY
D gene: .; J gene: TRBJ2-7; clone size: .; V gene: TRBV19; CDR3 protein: ASSIDRNQGTQY
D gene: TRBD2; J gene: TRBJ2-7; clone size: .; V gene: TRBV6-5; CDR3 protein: ASAPGTSPQEQY
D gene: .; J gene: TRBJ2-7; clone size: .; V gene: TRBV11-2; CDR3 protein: ASRQTRETEQY
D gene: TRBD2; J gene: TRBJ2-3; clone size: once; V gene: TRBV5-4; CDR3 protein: ASSLQRGASTDTQY
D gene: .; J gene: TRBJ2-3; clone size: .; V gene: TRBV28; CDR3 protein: ASSPRSGSSTDTQY
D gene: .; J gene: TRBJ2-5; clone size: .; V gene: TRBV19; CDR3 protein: ASSIGGGHETQY
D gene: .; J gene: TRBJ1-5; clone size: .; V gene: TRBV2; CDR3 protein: GSSGGKRHQPQH
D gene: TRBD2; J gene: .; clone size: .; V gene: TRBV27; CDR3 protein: ASAGAGSYEQY
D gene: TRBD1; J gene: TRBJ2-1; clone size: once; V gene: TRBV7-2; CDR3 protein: ASSSQGATYNEQF